This T cell receptor beta chain emerged from a study of cytomegalovirus exposure and HLA in healthy donors (dated 2017 in TCRdb). Regarding the research as a whole: According to an earlier analysis of 587 of the donors, some 170 million T cells yielded 100 million or so unique TCR beta sequences and 250 to 350 Gb of sequence data. Typing coverage differed by locus: A, B, C, DRB1 and DQB1 were typed in about 620-630 donors, DQA1 in about 510, DPA1 in 600 to 610, and DPB1 in 450 to 480. Among the roughly 390 genotyped donors, approximately 81% belonged to the genetic ancestry cluster associated with self-reported Caucasian donors. The study was designed to test whether signatures of past pathogen exposure could be identified by cataloging public T cell receptors. About 280 gigabases of sequencing data and approximately 91 million unique TCR sequences made up an early release that covered several hundred HLA-typed donors. The later analysis used no new phenotypic data to find candidate immune exposures, relying instead on TCR beta sequences and their occurrence across donors. An earlier analysis of around 540 of the donors applied high-throughput TCR beta sequencing to assess whether each TCR beta V gene segment acted as functional or pseudogenic. To study patterns of TCR occurrence, a later analysis re-analyzed previously published TCR beta repertoires from more than 550 donors and added high-resolution HLA genotyping. About five DR-DQ haplotypes were treated as single units for association and clustering because of strong linkage in the cohort. Alongside the repertoire data, information on donor age, sex, ethnicity and CMV serostatus was compiled. Genome-wide SNP genotypes for about 65% of the 666 donors were used in a later genetic analysis, which treated that subset as a discovery cohort. The study profiled the T cell repertoires of around 700 subjects by immunosequencing and related them to cytomegalovirus serostatus. HLA typing covered class I and class II loci at four-digit resolution. In addition to the first cohort of hundreds of subjects, a separate validation cohort of approximately 120 different subjects was used. All discovery cohort repertoires had been generated on a single sequencing platform. To predict cytomegalovirus infection status, the study brought together high-throughput TCR immunosequencing, statistical association of individual TCRs with disease status, and machine learning. Among around 400 genotyped donors of the cohort, an average of approximately 240,000 unique TCR beta nucleotide sequences was sequenced per donor, of which about 19% were non-productive.

The cohort was made up of roughly 670 healthy bone marrow donors. Cohort members were all nominally healthy when sampled, although unrecorded immune exposures were likely present. The donor was CMV seropositive and was included in the group of almost 300 seropositive cohort members. Each donor provided a peripheral blood sample, and peripheral blood mononuclear cells were used for TCR beta sequencing. Genomic DNA was extracted from the blood cell samples with the Qiagen DNeasy Blood Extraction Kit. The CDR3 contains 11 residues, cysteine and phenylalanine counted. CDR3 DNA only is kept here, 33 bases in frame from base 1. The junction shows trimming of 5 bases on V and 5 bases on J, plus 6 bases between the germline ends. CDR1 MNHNS and CDR2 SASEGT were looked up in the germline V gene. Points on this clone: This clone's antigen is unknown. The record has no base qualities; no much larger clone is one base away.

Broad study findings and their caveats: The classifier was reported to diagnose cytomegalovirus status with high specificity and sensitivity in both the original cohort and the validation cohort. The sequencing pipeline was judged likely to have produced a cluster of highly shared sequence variants as a technical artifact. At a false discovery rate of 0.05, a later analysis linked some 18,000 TCR beta sequences to specific HLA alleles. A few of the identified cytomegalovirus-associated TCR beta chains were confirmed in vitro to be specific for cytomegalovirus antigens. The earlier analysis of about 600 of the donors excluded some 15 rarely observed V segments, including chromosome 9 orphons, because counts were too low. A further reported finding was that TCR beta sequences accurately predicted the HLA-A and HLA-B alleles for most subjects in the first cohort. An earlier analysis of approximately 570 of the donors showed that most TCR beta V segments appeared in productive rearrangements either about 87% or about 30% of the time, which broadly matched IMGT annotations. A later analysis found that most CMV-associated TCR beta chains appeared HLA-restricted, with HLA associations seemingly driven largely by CMV exposure. The cohort was sequenced for TCR beta chains only, and without alpha or paired-chain data the features that could be detected were limited. A later analysis found that TCR association rates varied across HLA loci, with DRB1 alleles showing the most associated TCRs and HLA-C alleles the fewest. Across donors, most TCR sequences were observed very rarely, whereas some public TCRs were present in many individuals. Some IMGT-functional V segments, including TRBV6-2 and TRBV6-3, could not be distinguished by the 87-base-pair reads and were therefore excluded. Linkage disequilibrium might explain the correlated functional status among segregating V segments, but an unknown experimental factor could not be ruled out. A later analysis reported that several top co-occurrence clusters appeared linked to parvovirus B19, influenza, CMV and Epstein-Barr virus. V-gene and J-gene trimming of TCR beta chains was associated with a missense DCLRE1C variant in a later genetic analysis, and the association was replicated in an independent cohort. It was suggested by the authors that the approach could potentially be generalized to other disease states and immunological phenotypes. In a later analysis, HLA-associated TCR beta chains showed more clonal expansion and lower generation probabilities than non-associated chains that were equally common. HLA typing was unavailable for some donors at each locus, so association tests used only the typed subset. In a later genetic analysis, fewer N-insertions in productive TCRs were reported among donors in an Asian-associated ancestry cluster than the approximately 670-donor mean. Strong co-occurrence of HLA alleles, especially DR and DQ, made assigning TCR associations to individual alleles difficult. For the cohort, immune exposure information was limited to CMV serostatus. Sequencing depth was assumed to be roughly uniform across donors in the presence/absence analyses, though that assumption may not hold. A total of about 150 TCR beta chains were listed by the study as associated with cytomegalovirus.

The library was built by means of the immunoSEQ multiplex PCR assay. The multiplex PCR relied on a mix of 60 forward primers for TCR Vbeta segments and 13 reverse primers for TCR Jbeta segments. The CDR3 region of rearranged TCR beta genes was amplified from genomic DNA with a multiplex PCR assay. Amplified TCR beta libraries were sequenced as 87-base-pair reads on the Illumina HiSeq System. As for the authors' bioinformatics: In a later analysis, tens of millions of unique TCR beta chains were counted across the approximately 640 repertoires, and approximately 11 million of these chains were shared by at least two donors. Raw reads were error-corrected and collapsed into unique sequences by a nearest-neighbor algorithm in which closely related sequences were merged to remove PCR and sequencing errors. To assign V, D and J gene segments, CDR3 sequences were aligned to IMGT reference sequences. For a sequence to be retained, at least a six-nucleotide match to both a V gene segment and a J gene segment was required. Rearrangements were called productive when the CDR3 lacked stop codons and stayed in frame with V and J; all others were non-productive. Following IMGT convention, CDR3 was defined as the stretch from the second conserved V-encoded cysteine to the conserved J-encoded phenylalanine. In an earlier analysis of some 550 of the donors, sequences lacking an unambiguous match to a single V gene segment were excluded. In an earlier analysis of several hundred of the donors, a V segment was called functional when productive rearrangements were above 56.7%, and segregating when the standard deviation between donors exceeded 5%. A statistical classification framework was developed to diagnose cytomegalovirus status using the catalog of TCR beta chain sequences. A later analysis assigned V and J genes by comparing TCR nucleotide sequences with IMGT/GENE-DB human TR gene sequences. In a later analysis, CDR3 sequences and most-parsimonious VDJ recombination scenarios were assigned using the TCRdist pipeline. In a later analysis, each TCR beta chain was defined by its CDR3 amino acid sequence together with its V-gene family, and reads without a unique V-gene family were excluded. In a later analysis, fewer than 600 highly shared, low-generation-probability nucleotide sequences were removed to address suspected cross-contamination and a sequencing artifact. For each public chain, a later analysis derived a clonal expansion index from normalized ranks of inferred template counts within each repertoire. In a later analysis, generation probabilities were computed using a VDJ recombination model fitted to out-of-frame rearrangements, and the results were checked against IGoR. In a later analysis, TCR-TCR, TCR-HLA and TCR-CMV co-occurrence was scored with hypergeometric tests, and a repertoire-size bias correction was applied to TCR pairs. A later analysis estimated false discovery rates by permuting HLA or CMV assignments 20 times. In a later analysis, co-occurring TCRs were grouped using DBSCAN, and TCRdist sequence similarity was added for clustering within HLA-allele-positive subsets. Repertoires with fewer than 30,000 or more than 120,000 public chains, plus five repertoires with anomalous nucleotide sharing, were excluded from co-occurrence clustering. Not all clones reach the TCRdb copy of this immuneACCESS table, which keeps in-frame sequences only. Checked studies attribute under half of the gap to unresolved V genes and leave the rest unexplained. The V and J calls and the clone size are those of that table, but D and trimming were determined from the DNA. This sample lists approximately 150,000 clones; roughly 79% were detected once. About 9.1% of the sample comes from the top ten.

Here the chain combines TRBV6-1 and TRBJ1-2; the D gene cannot be named for sure. This receptor was identified in a man between 18 and 35 years old in good health and CMV-seropositive. The source material was PBMCs. The CDR3 protein is CASSSRYGYTF. At the DNA level, the sequence is TGTGCCAGCAGTAGCCGGTATGGCTACACCTTC.